This T cell receptor (beta chain) was recovered during a study of T cell clonality in common variable immunodeficiency. The method was immunoSEQ multiplex PCR; TCRdb's version includes in-frame clones alone and lacks a portion of them. The sample contains fewer than 40,000 clones, none occurring once; more than 4.5% lies in the top ten. This clone was counted only a few times. The antigen remains undetermined. The read terminates 3 residues before the CDR3 end, so the remaining end is supplied by the germline J gene. Of CVID subjects, about 14 were female and approximately 30 male, mean age about 37. For at least one year, all CVID subjects received replacement immunoglobulin. Study conclusions and caveats: Fewer deletions and N-nucleotide insertions were reportedly seen in common variable immunodeficiency TCR beta sequences. CVID patient heterogeneity limited repertoire-clinical complication correlations.

The germline CDR1 and CDR2 sequences are LNHDA and SQIVND (reference sequence). V dropped 4 bases and J dropped 4 bases, with 13 bases sitting between them. This CDR3 contains 14 residues. The sequenced sample was peripheral blood mononuclear cells. The clonotype was recovered from a human donor with common variable immunodeficiency. This chain links TRBV19 with TRBJ1-2; no clear D. The CDR3 protein is CASSSLHSIYGYTF. The sequenced CDR3 bases are TGTGCCAGTAGTAGTCTACACAGCATCTATGGC.